This TCR beta chain was sequenced in a study of T cells in Graves' hyperthyroidism and ophthalmopathy (dated by TCRdb to the late 2010s). About the investigation overall: Peripheral blood samples were taken at initial diagnosis, before any treatment was given. Thyroid tissue and blood T-cell repertoires from six or seven Graves' hyperthyroidism patients were also compared in the study. For training and testing, the 80 to 100 patients in the discovery cohort were randomly divided in a 7:3 ratio. TCR V-J signatures able to tell the groups apart were searched for in a discovery cohort of 90 to 100 patients, of whom over 40 had Graves' ophthalmopathy and 55 to 60 had stable Graves' hyperthyroidism. Whether ophthalmopathy could be predicted prospectively was tested in an independent validation cohort made up of 18 to 20 hyperthyroidism patients plus 17 patients who later progressed to ophthalmopathy. TCR Vbeta CDR3 sequencing of 130 to 150 peripheral blood samples (approximately 44 ophthalmopathy, over 70 hyperthyroidism and roughly 17 progressor patients) is reported in the paper. After sampling, hyperthyroidism patients received methimazole starting at 30 mg daily, and ophthalmopathy patients received high-dose intravenous methylprednisolone.

On the study overall, not on this receptor specifically: During validation, the model predicted progression to ophthalmopathy a median of roughly 7.1 months ahead of onset, with approximately 70% sensitivity and roughly 72% specificity. In cross-validation, a model built on a 13 V-J signature told ophthalmopathy apart from stable hyperthyroidism with approximately 90% sensitivity and approximately 81% specificity, and in testing the same model reached 80%/75%. No statistical method was used to set the sample size in advance, and investigators knew the group allocation. Most expanded thyroid clonotypes (frequency above 0.001) were also detected in blood, a finding suggesting that blood repertoires may reflect thyroid immune responses.

The TCR beta CDR3 regions were amplified from RNA transcripts. A first-round RT-PCR of the TCR CDR3 used the HTBI primer set with the Qiagen OneStep RT-PCR kit. Libraries were constructed in a second round of multiplex PCR, after which size selection and purification were performed. Libraries were sequenced paired-end with 100 bp reads on an Illumina HiSeq2000. Per the source publication's procedure: SOAPnuke was used to process the raw data, throwing out any read that contained adapters or uncalled bases, had a mean Phred below 15, or lacked an exact constant-primer or identifier match. High-quality paired reads were merged using COPE v1.2.5, and each unique nucleotide sequence was defined as a clonotype. MiTCR v1.1 was used to align clonotypes to the IMGT TRBV, TRBD and TRBJ reference segments. Analysis was restricted to V-J combinations with a frequency above 0.0001, which covered 98% to 99.2% of repertoires. The TCS score was defined as the ratio of F50 (clonal expansion) to E x V (chaos), calculated using BLOSUM62-based TCRdist between CDR3 peptides within each V-J. Welch's t-statistics and random forest reduced around 520 V-J features to 13, which were used in a naive Bayes classifier (R e1071). The public reads were reprocessed in TCRdb via fastp at Q25 and MiXCR, keeping in-frame beta chains. Every CDR3 protein is listed once, alongside the most common genes and DNA of its rows. None of the V and J calls come from the authors' own analysis; TCRdb made them. The sample table holds about 160,000 distinct CDR3 sequences, of which about 9.4% were seen once. Roughly a fifth of the sample comes from the top ten.

In the germline V gene, CDR1 corresponds to SQVTM and CDR2 to ANQGSEA. Trimming removed 6 bases from V and 0 bases from J; the gene matches leave 5 bases unexplained. There are 15 amino acids in the CDR3, from cysteine to phenylalanine inclusive. Left in the record is the CDR3 DNA by itself, 45 bases read in frame from the first base. Hyperthyroidism patients were aged 18 to 65 years and newly diagnosed, with disease duration of less than 2 months. Patients with uncontrolled infections, other autoimmune diseases, pregnancy or lactation were excluded. Diagnoses were based on clinical symptoms, serum thyroxine and TRAb, thyroid ultrasound and orbital computed tomography. Blood from progressor patients was collected at the time of first diagnosis with hyperthyroidism, before any ophthalmopathy symptoms had appeared. PBMCs were separated from under 12 ml of fresh peripheral blood using Ficoll-Paque density gradient centrifugation. Patients classed as progressors first received a Graves' hyperthyroidism diagnosis and then went on to develop ophthalmopathy during follow-up. Trizol reagent was used to extract total RNA, and RNA quality was then checked on an Agilent 2100 Bioanalyzer.

Worth noting for this clonotype: Its target antigen remains unknown. No much larger clonotype is one base removed from it; base qualities were not supplied.

Sequencing input: blood. The rearranged segments are TRBV29-1 and TRBJ1-3; TRBD1 agrees with 10 junctional bases. The TCR originated in a woman between 18 and 29 years old with Graves' hyperthyroidism that later progressed to Graves' ophthalmopathy. In nucleotide form, the sequence is TGCAGCGTCGGGGGACAGGGGTACTCTGGAAACACCATATATTTT. The translation is CSVGGQGYSGNTIYF.